These T cell receptor beta chains were read from a single sample in a study of immune heterogeneity within non-small cell lung tumors. TCRdb used MiXCR to reprocess the multiplex PCR reads, holding one entry per CDR3 protein. The sample records tens of thousands of distinct CDR3 sequences, around 28% being singletons. Sequencing was performed on lung tumor tissue. These receptors were collected from a man aged 35-49 years with non-small cell lung cancer. CDR3s include the opening cysteine and the closing phenylalanine or tryptophan. A D gene is named only where the DNA matches it firmly. Rows give clone size only sometimes, using once, few, many, or a class for an expanded clone.

many	TRBJ2-2	.	TRBV19	TGTGCCAGTAGTTCCTCGGGACCGACAGGGAACACCGGGGAGCTGTTTTTT	CASSSSGPTGNTGELFF
.	TRBJ2-7	TRBD1	TRBV11-1	TGTGCCAGCAGCTCCCGACAGGGGGGTACCTACGAGCAGTACTTC	CASSSRQGGTYEQYF
.	TRBJ2-7	.	TRBV10-3	TGTGCCATCAGTGAAGAGGGGGTTCCCTACGAGCAGTACTTC	CAISEEGVPYEQYF
few	TRBJ2-3	TRBD2	TRBV19	TGTGCCAGTAGCCTTCTAGCGGAAGGGACAGATACGCAGTATTTT	CASSLLAEGTDTQYF
.	TRBJ2-3	.	TRBV5-4	TGTGCCAGCAGCTTGCAGGGGAGCACAGATACGCAGTATTTT	CASSLQGSTDTQYF
few	TRBJ2-1	TRBD2	TRBV9	TGTGCCAGCAGCGCCTCGACTAGCCGAAACAATGAGCAGTTCTTC	CASSASTSRNNEQFF
.	TRBJ2-3	.	TRBV18	TGTGCCAGCTCACTAATCCAGGCAGGCACGCAGTATTTT	CASSLIQAGTQYF
many	TRBJ1-1	.	TRBV27	TGTGCCAGCAGTTTATACCTGAACACTGAAGCTTTCTTT	CASSLYLNTEAFF
medium-sized	TRBJ2-7	.	TRBV6-5	TGTGCCAGCAGTTACTCGAATCAAGGCTACGAGCAGTACTTC	CASSYSNQGYEQYF
many	TRBJ2-7	.	TRBV27	TGTGCCAGCAGTTTTGAAAGGGGGGGGGTCCGATGCCCCTACGAGCAGTACTTC	CASSFERGGVRCPYEQYF
few	TRBJ2-4	.	TRBV18	TGTGCCAGCTCACTAGGGACGACCGGGATGGGAAACATTCAGTACTTC	CASSLGTTGMGNIQYF
few	TRBJ2-4	.	TRBV11-3	TGTGCCAGCAGCCCAGGCCACATTCAGTACTTC	CASSPGHIQYF
once	TRBJ2-2	.	TRBV10-3	TGTGCCATCAAGCAGGACCCGAACACCCGGGAGCTGTTTTTT	CAIKQDPNTRELFF
few	TRBJ2-3	.	TRBV5-1	TGCGCCAGCAGCTTGGACCGTTTTCTCACAGATACGCAGTATTTT	CASSLDRFLTDTQYF
.	TRBJ1-2	.	TRBV18	TGTGTCAGCTCACCCCCAGGGCGGGATGGCTACACCTTC	CVSSPPGRDGYTF
.	TRBJ2-5	.	TRBV3-1	TGTGCCAGCAGTATCGAACACAGTCAACAAGAGACCCAGTACTTC	CASSIEHSQQETQYF
.	TRBJ1-2	.	TRBV5-4	TGTGCCAGCAGGCGTGGGATGGAAGCAGCTAACTATGGCTACACCTTC	CASRRGMEAANYGYTF
many	TRBJ1-2	.	TRBV11-3	TGTGCCAGCAGCAGCCCAGGGACGGGCTATGGCTACACCTTC	CASSSPGTGYGYTF
.	TRBJ2-1	.	TRBV2	TGTGCCAGCAGTGTTAGGCAGCGGGTAACGATCTTC	CASSVRQRVTIF
many	TRBJ2-7	.	TRBV14	TGTGCCAGCAGCCAAGGGCTCGGGATGGACTACGAGCAGTACTTC	CASSQGLGMDYEQYF
few	TRBJ2-7	TRBD2	TRBV6-1	TGTGCCAGCAGTGGTGGACTAGCGGGAGGTGCCCTCTCCTACGAGCAGTACTTC	CASSGGLAGGALSYEQYF
few	TRBJ2-2	TRBD2	TRBV20-1	TGCAGTGCTAGAGGCACGGGAGGAAATACCGGGGAGCTGTTTTTT	CSARGTGGNTGELFF
.	TRBJ2-1	.	TRBV27	TGTGCCAGCAGTACACCCCTGACAGTGAGGAATGAGCAGTTCTTC	CASSTPLTVRNEQFF
many	TRBJ2-1	.	TRBV7-6	TGTGCCAGCAGCTTAGGGCAGGGGTTGGGGCGGCTAAATGAGCAGTTCTTC	CASSLGQGLGRLNEQFF
.	TRBJ2-1	TRBD2	TRBV9	TGTGCCAGCAGCCCGTGGACTAGCGGACCCTACAATGAGCAGTTCTTC	CASSPWTSGPYNEQFF
few	TRBJ2-1	.	TRBV3-1	TGTGCCAGCAGCTTTAGACTAGTCGAGCAGTTCTTC	CASSFRLVEQFF
.	TRBJ2-1	TRBD1	TRBV24-1	TGTGTCACCAGTGATTTGGCAGGGGGATCATACAATGAGCAGTTCTTC	CVTSDLAGGSYNEQFF
once	TRBJ2-1	.	TRBV4-1	TGCGCCAGCAGCCAAGAAAGAATGGGGAATGAGCAGTTCTTC	CASSQERMGNEQFF
few	TRBJ2-5	TRBD2	TRBV18	TGTGCCAGCTCACCACGAACTAGCGAACAAGAGACCCAGTACTTC	CASSPRTSEQETQYF
.	TRBJ2-1	TRBD1	TRBV13	TGTGCCAGCAGCCCTCGACAGGGCTTCTACAATGAGCAGTTCTTC	CASSPRQGFYNEQFF